A selection of T cell receptor beta chains follows, all from one sample in a study of shared clonotypes between healthy human individuals. Some clones are missing from TCRdb's copy, which holds only in-frame ones; the method was immunoSEQ multiplex PCR. Among 2 million to 3 million clones listed, roughly nine tenths were seen once. Sequenced: naive CD4+ T cells sorted from blood. Source of these receptors: a man aged 18 to 35 in good health. Each CDR3 is given with its conserved first and last residue. D genes are given only for firm matches. Size is stated for part of the rows, as once, few or many counts, or as a class when the clone is expanded.

>NA|TRBJ2-1|NA|15|TRBV4-1
CASSTIARVHNEQFF
TGCGCCAGCAGCACTATAGCGAGGGTCCACAATGAGCAGTTCTTC
>NA|TRBJ2-3|NA|14|TRBV4-1
CASSQVGHSDTQYF
TGCGCCAGCAGCCAAGTAGGCCATTCAGATACGCAGTATTTT
>NA|TRBJ2-7|NA|15|TRBV11-2
CASIDGGSIAYEQYF
TGTGCCAGCATTGATGGGGGGTCGATCGCCTACGAGCAGTACTTC
>NA|TRBJ2-2|NA|15|TRBV5-4
CASSLVGQNTGELFF
TGTGCCAGCAGCTTGGTCGGTCAGAACACCGGGGAGCTGTTTTTT
>TRBD1|TRBJ1-1|NA|14|TRBV7-8
CASSRGQGITEAFF
TGTGCCAGCAGCAGAGGACAGGGTATCACTGAAGCTTTCTTT
>NA|TRBJ1-1|NA|12|TRBV7-9
CASSLQVFEAFF
TGTGCCAGCAGCTTACAGGTATTTGAAGCTTTCTTT
>NA|TRBJ2-7|once|13|TRBV2
CAIRRELDYEQYF
TGTGCCATTCGGAGGGAATTGGACTACGAGCAGTACTTC
>NA|TRBJ1-2|few|12|TRBV28
CASSLLTYGYTF
TGTGCCAGCAGTTTATTGACCTATGGCTACACCTTC
>TRBD2|TRBJ2-7|NA|14|TRBV2
CATKLAGEPYEQYF
TGTGCCACCAAACTAGCGGGTGAGCCCTACGAGCAGTACTTC
>NA|TRBJ2-6|NA|17|TRBV27
CASSRQPSGAGANVLTF
TGTGCCAGCAGTCGCCAGCCCTCAGGGGCTGGGGCCAACGTCCTGACTTTC
>TRBD1|TRBJ1-2|NA|16|TRBV11-2
CASSLGNRGLNYGYTF
TGTGCCAGCAGCTTAGGCAACAGGGGGCTGAACTATGGCTACACCTTC
>NA|TRBJ1-2|NA|12|TRBV6-6
CASTGDNYGYTF
TGTGCCAGCACCGGGGACAACTATGGCTACACCTTC
>NA|TRBJ1-5|NA|15|TRBV6-6
CASRRTWDSNQPQHF
TGTGCCAGCCGCAGGACGTGGGATAGCAATCAGCCCCAGCATTTT
>NA|TRBJ2-5|NA|15|TRBV5-1
CASSLEFRLGETQYF
TGCGCCAGCAGCTTGGAATTTCGACTAGGGGAGACCCAGTACTTC
>NA|TRBJ2-2|NA|13|TRBV6-5
CASSYHNPGELFF
TGTGCCAGCAGTTACCATAACCCCGGGGAGCTGTTTTTT
>NA|TRBJ2-2|NA|13|TRBV5-4
CATGNTNTGELFF
TGTGCCACCGGAAATACGAACACCGGGGAGCTGTTTTTT
>NA|TRBJ1-5|NA|15|TRBV6-1
CASEGGPASNQPQHF
TGTGCCAGCGAGGGAGGGCCAGCTAGCAATCAGCCCCAGCATTTT
>NA|TRBJ1-1|NA|14|TRBV7-2
CASSPGQANTEAFF
TGTGCCAGCAGCCCCGGACAAGCGAACACTGAAGCTTTCTTT
>TRBD2|TRBJ2-7|NA|14|TRBV5-1
CASSMTSGSYEQYF
TGCGCCAGCAGCATGACTAGCGGCTCCTACGAGCAGTACTTC
>TRBD2|TRBJ2-5|NA|17|TRBV11-1
CASSSDRLAGGQETQYF
TGTGCCAGCAGCTCCGATAGACTAGCGGGGGGCCAAGAGACCCAGTACTTC
>TRBD1|TRBJ2-1|NA|15|TRBV5-1
CASSQAGGTGNEQFF
TGCGCCAGCAGCCAGGCAGGGGGTACGGGGAATGAGCAGTTCTTC
>NA|TRBJ1-6|NA|13|TRBV28
CASSDLQNSPLHF
TGTGCCAGCAGTGATCTACAGAATTCACCCCTCCACTTT
>TRBD1|TRBJ2-7|NA|12|TRBV6-6
CASSSDRREQYF
TGTGCCAGCAGCTCGGACAGGCGGGAGCAGTACTTC
>NA|TRBJ2-7|NA|14|TRBV28
CASKWQGDGYEQYF
TGTGCCAGCAAATGGCAGGGTGATGGCTACGAGCAGTACTTC
>NA|TRBJ2-7|NA|15|TRBV28
CASRSRGTHPGEQYF
TGTGCCAGCAGATCTAGGGGCACGCATCCGGGCGAGCAGTACTTC
>NA|TRBJ2-7|NA|14|TRBV5-1
CASSLDTSPGEQYF
TGCGCCAGCAGCTTGGACACATCCCCTGGGGAGCAGTACTTC
>TRBD1|TRBJ2-7|NA|13|TRBV10-3
CATSDRVYYEQYF
TGTGCCACCTCGGACAGGGTATACTACGAGCAGTACTTC
>NA|TRBJ2-1|NA|15|TRBV4-3
CASSQEVFAYNEQFF
TGCGCCAGCAGCCAAGAGGTGTTCGCATACAATGAGCAGTTCTTC
>NA|TRBJ2-7|NA|14|TRBV2
CASSAPRGTYEQYF
TGTGCCAGCAGTGCCCCCCGGGGAACCTACGAGCAGTACTTC
>NA|TRBJ2-7|NA|14|TRBV27
CASSPGLYAYEQYF
TGTGCCAGCAGTCCCGGACTTTATGCCTACGAGCAGTACTTC
>NA|TRBJ1-1|NA|15|TRBV18
CASSPREQWNTEAFF
TGTGCCAGCTCACCACGAGAACAATGGAACACTGAAGCTTTCTTT
>TRBD2|TRBJ2-1|NA|15|TRBV5-1
CASSLDSGGPYEQFF
TGCGCCAGCAGCTTGGACAGCGGGGGGCCATATGAGCAGTTCTTC
>TRBD1|TRBJ2-5|NA|16|TRBV25-1
CASDPGTGNGQETQYF
TGTGCCAGCGATCCCGGGACAGGGAACGGTCAAGAGACCCAGTACTTC
>NA|TRBJ2-7|NA|15|TRBV5-7
CASSWGKRLSYEQYF
TGTGCCAGCAGCTGGGGCAAGCGGCTATCCTACGAGCAGTACTTC
>NA|TRBJ2-3|once|15|TRBV15
CATSRDNAIPDTQYF
TGTGCCACCAGCAGAGATAACGCCATCCCAGATACGCAGTATTTT
>NA|TRBJ2-6|once|14|TRBV15
CATSRAHIPDVLTF
TGTGCCACCAGCAGAGCCCACATCCCTGACGTCCTGACTTTC
>NA|TRBJ2-7|NA|15|TRBV6-1
CASSESRVVPYEQYF
TGTGCCAGCAGTGAATCTCGGGTTGTCCCTTACGAGCAGTACTTC
>TRBD1|TRBJ2-7|NA|14|TRBV18
CASSQGQGSYEQYF
TGTGCCAGCTCCCAAGGACAGGGCTCCTACGAGCAGTACTTC
>TRBD1|TRBJ1-4|NA|15|TRBV19
CASSPGQGKKEKLFF
TGTGCCAGTAGTCCCGGACAGGGGAAGAAAGAAAAACTGTTTTTT
>TRBD1|TRBJ1-2|NA|15|TRBV30
CAWSEEGRGNYGYTF
TGTGCCTGGAGCGAGGAGGGCAGGGGGAACTATGGCTACACCTTC
>NA|TRBJ2-6|NA|15|TRBV2
CASRTELSGANVLTF
TGTGCCAGTAGGACAGAACTTTCTGGGGCCAACGTCCTGACTTTC
>NA|TRBJ2-5|once|15|TRBV4-1
CASSPRGAGGETQYF
TGCGCCAGCAGCCCCCGGGGAGCGGGTGGGGAGACCCAGTACTTC
>NA|TRBJ2-1|NA|19|TRBV12-2
CASRLAREIRPSSYNEQFF
TGTGCAAGTCGCTTAGCGAGGGAAATAAGACCCAGCTCCTACAATGAGCAGTTCTTC
>NA|TRBJ1-2|NA|14|TRBV30
CAWSDVDRPYGYTF
TGTGCCTGGAGTGATGTTGACAGGCCATATGGCTACACCTTC
>TRBD1|TRBJ1-5|NA|17|TRBV19
CASSSGTGGAGNQPQHF
TGTGCCAGTAGCTCCGGGACAGGGGGCGCAGGCAATCAGCCCCAGCATTTT
>TRBD1|TRBJ1-2|NA|13|TRBV15
CATALDRVGGYTF
TGTGCCACCGCCTTAGACAGGGTCGGAGGCTACACCTTC
>NA|TRBJ2-2|NA|14|TRBV7-2
CASSSTGPTGELFF
TGTGCCAGCAGCTCGACCGGTCCCACCGGGGAGCTGTTTTTT
>NA|TRBJ1-1|NA|12|TRBV6-5
CASSSQGTEAFF
TGTGCCAGCAGTTCCCAGGGGACTGAAGCTTTCTTT
>NA|TRBJ2-2|NA|15|TRBV5-4
CASSLSTRSSGELFF
TGTGCCAGCAGCTTAAGTACTAGATCGAGCGGGGAGCTGTTTTTT
>NA|TRBJ2-3|NA|17|TRBV5-1
CASSLPTGAFNTDTQYF
TGCGCCAGCAGCCTGCCGACAGGAGCATTTAACACAGATACGCAGTATTTT
>TRBD2|TRBJ2-3|NA|17|TRBV9
CASSPRWREGSTDTQYF
TGTGCCAGCAGCCCTCGTTGGCGGGAGGGTAGCACAGATACGCAGTATTTT
>TRBD1|TRBJ1-1|NA|13|TRBV28
CASRDRGETEAFF
TGTGCCAGCAGAGACAGGGGGGAAACTGAAGCTTTCTTT